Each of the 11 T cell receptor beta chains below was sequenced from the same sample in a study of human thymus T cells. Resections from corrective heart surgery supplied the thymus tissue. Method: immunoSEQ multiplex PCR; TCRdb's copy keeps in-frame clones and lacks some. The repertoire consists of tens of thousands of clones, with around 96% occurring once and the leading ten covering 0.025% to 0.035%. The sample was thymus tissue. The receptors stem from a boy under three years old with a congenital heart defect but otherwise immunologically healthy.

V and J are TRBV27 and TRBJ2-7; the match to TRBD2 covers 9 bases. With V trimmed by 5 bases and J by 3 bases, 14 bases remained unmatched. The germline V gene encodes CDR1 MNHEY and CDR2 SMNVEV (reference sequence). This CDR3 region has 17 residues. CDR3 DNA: TGTGCCAGCAGTCCCACTAGCGGGCCCTCCCGACTCTACGAGCAGTACTTC. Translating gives CASSPTSGPSRLYEQYF.

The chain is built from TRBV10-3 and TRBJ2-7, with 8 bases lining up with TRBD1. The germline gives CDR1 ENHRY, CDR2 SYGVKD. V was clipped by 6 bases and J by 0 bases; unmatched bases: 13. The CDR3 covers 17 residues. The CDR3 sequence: CAIRPDRGQGLSYEQYF. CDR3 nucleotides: TGTGCCATCAGGCCTGACAGGGGACAAGGGCTCTCCTACGAGCAGTACTTC.

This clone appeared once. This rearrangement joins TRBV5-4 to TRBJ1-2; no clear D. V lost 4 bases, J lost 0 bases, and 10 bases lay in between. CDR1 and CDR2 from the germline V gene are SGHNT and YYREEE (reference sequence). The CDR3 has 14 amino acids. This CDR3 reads CASSGGSTNYGYTF. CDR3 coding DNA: TGTGCCAGCAGCGGCGGGAGCACTAACTATGGCTACACCTTC.

CDR3 nucleotides: TGCGCCAGCAGCCGAAGAGGGAAGGTCCCGAGGGAGACCCAGTACTTC. This encodes CASSRRGKVPRETQYF. The genes are TRBV4-1 and TRBJ2-5, with D possibly being TRBD2 (5 bases). The V end lost 4 bases, the J end lost 5 bases, and 20 bases lay between the germline ends. Germline CDR1 reads MGHRA; CDR2 reads YSYEKL. The CDR3 totals 16 residues.

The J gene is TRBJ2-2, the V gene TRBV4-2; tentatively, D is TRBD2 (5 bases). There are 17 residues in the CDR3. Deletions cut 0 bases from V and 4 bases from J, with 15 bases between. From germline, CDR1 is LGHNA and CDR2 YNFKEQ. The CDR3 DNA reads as TGTGCCAGCAGCCAAGATAAAGACGGGATGGTCACCGGGGAGCTGTTTTTT. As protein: CASSQDKDGMVTGELFF.

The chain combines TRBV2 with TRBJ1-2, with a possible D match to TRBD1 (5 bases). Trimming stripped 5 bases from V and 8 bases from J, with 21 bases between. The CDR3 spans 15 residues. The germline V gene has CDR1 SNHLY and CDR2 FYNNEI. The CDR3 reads CASSSPRDPKGGYTF. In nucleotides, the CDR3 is TGTGCCAGCAGTTCCCCCCGGGACCCCAAGGGAGGCTACACCTTC. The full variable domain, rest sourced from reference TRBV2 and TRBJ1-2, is EPEVTQTPSHQVTQMGQEVILRCVPISNHLYFYWYRQILGQKVEFLVSFYNNEISEKSEIFDDQFSVERPDGSNFTLKIRSTKLEDSAMYFCASSSPRDPKGGYTFGSGTRLTVV.

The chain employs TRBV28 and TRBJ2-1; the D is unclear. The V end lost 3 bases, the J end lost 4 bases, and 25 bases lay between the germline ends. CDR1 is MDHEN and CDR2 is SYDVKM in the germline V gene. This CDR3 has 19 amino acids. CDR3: CASSFNLPDRPWVYNEQFF. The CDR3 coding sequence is TGTGCCAGCAGTTTCAACCTCCCCGACCGTCCCTGGGTATACAATGAGCAGTTCTTC. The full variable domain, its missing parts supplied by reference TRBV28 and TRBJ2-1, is DVKVTQSSRYLVKRTGEKVFLECVQDMDHENMFWYRQDPGLGLRLIYFSYDVKMKEKGDIPEGYSVSREKKERFSLILESASTNQTSMYLCASSFNLPDRPWVYNEQFFGPGTRLTVL.

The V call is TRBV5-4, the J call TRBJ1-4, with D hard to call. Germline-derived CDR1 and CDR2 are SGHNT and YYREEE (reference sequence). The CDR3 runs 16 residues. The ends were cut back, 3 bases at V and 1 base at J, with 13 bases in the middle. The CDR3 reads CASSSGEGGTNEKLFF. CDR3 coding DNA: TGTGCCAGCAGCTCCGGGGAGGGTGGAACTAATGAAAAACTGTTTTTT.

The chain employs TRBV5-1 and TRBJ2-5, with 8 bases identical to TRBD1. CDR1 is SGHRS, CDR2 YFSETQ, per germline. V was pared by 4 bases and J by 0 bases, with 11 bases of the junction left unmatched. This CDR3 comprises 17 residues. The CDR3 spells CASSSGSGGIDQETQYF. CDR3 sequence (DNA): TGCGCCAGCAGCAGCGGTTCAGGGGGCATCGACCAAGAGACCCAGTACTTC.

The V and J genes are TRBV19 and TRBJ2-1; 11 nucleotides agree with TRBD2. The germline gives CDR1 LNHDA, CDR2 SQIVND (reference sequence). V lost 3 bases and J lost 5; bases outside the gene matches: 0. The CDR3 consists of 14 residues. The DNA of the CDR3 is TGTGCCAGTAGTATGGGACTAGCGGACAATGAGCAGTTCTTC. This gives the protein CASSMGLADNEQFF.

CDR3: CAWLSVLTF. Written as DNA, the CDR3 is TGTGCCTGGCTATCAGTCCTGACTTTC. The chain combines TRBV30 with TRBJ2-6; D is ambiguous. Trimming removed 5 bases at V and 13 bases at J, with 6 bases between. CDR1 and CDR2 from the germline V gene are GTSNPN and SVGIG (reference sequence). The CDR3 contains 9 residues.